The clone carrying this T cell receptor beta chain was seen ten or more times. No antigen is known for it. This sample was included in a study of T cells in Graves' hyperthyroidism and ophthalmopathy. Study outcomes and limitations: Blood held most thyroid clonotypes expanded above 0.001 frequency.

Trimming took off 0 bases at V and 6 bases at J, with 12 bases between the two ends. The CDR3 covers 14 residues. Germline V lookup: CDR1 DFQATT, CDR2 SNEGSKA (reference sequence). Template material for amplifying TCR beta CDR3 regions consisted of RNA transcripts. RT-PCR in the first round (using the HTBI primer set) targeted the TCR CDR3. Via MiXCR, TCRdb re-called the multiplex PCR reads, giving one row per CDR3 protein. The table shows fewer than 350,000 distinct CDR3 sequences, with 13% occurring only once. This TCR derives from a woman in her thirties with Graves' hyperthyroidism that later progressed to Graves' ophthalmopathy. The V call is TRBV20-1, the J call TRBJ2-1; D is uncertain. Sequencing was performed on blood. CDR3 region: CSARDWGKGNEQFF. The CDR3 nucleotides read TGCAGTGCTAGAGACTGGGGTAAGGGCAATGAGCAGTTCTTC.